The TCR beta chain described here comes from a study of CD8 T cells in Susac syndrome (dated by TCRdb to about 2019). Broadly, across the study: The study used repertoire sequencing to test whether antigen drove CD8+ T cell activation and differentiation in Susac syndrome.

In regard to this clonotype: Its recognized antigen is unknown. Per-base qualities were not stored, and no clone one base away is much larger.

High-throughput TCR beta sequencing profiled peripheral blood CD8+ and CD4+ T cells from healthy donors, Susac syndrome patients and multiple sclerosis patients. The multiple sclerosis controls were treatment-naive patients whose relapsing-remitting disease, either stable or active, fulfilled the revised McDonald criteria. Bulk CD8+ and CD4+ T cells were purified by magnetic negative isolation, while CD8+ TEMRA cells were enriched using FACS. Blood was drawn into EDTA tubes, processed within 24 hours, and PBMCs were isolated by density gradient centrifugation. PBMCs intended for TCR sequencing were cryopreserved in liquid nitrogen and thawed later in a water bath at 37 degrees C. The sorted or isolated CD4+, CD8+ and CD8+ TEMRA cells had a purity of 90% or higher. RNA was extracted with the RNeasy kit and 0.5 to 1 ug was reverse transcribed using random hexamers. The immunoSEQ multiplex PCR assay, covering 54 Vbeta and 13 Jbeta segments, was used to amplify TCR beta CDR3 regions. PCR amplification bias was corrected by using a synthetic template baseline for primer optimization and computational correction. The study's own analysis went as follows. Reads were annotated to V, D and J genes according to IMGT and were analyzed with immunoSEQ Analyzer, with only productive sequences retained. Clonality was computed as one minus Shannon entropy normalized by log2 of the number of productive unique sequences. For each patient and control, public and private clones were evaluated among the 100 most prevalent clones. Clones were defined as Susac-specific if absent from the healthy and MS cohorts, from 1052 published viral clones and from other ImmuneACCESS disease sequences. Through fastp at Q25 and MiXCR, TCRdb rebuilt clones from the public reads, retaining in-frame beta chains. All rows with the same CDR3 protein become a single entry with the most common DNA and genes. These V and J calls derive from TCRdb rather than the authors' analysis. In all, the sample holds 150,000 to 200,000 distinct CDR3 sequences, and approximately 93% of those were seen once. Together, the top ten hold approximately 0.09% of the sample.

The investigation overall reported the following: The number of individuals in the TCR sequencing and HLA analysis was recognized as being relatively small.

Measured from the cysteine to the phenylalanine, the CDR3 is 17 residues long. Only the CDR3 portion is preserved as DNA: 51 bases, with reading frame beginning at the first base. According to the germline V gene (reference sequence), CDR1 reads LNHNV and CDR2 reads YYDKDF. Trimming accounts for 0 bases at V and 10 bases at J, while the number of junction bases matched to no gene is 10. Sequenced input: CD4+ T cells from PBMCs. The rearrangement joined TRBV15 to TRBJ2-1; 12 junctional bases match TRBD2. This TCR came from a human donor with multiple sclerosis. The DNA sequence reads TGTGCCACCAGCAGAGATGTGAGACTAGCGGGAGTTTGGGAGCAGTTCTTC. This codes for CATSRDVRLAGVWEQFF. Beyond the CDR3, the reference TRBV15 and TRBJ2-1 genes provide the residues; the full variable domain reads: DAMVIQNPRYQVTQFGKPVTLSCSQTLNHNVMYWYQQKSSQAPKLLFHYYDKDFNNEADTPDNFQSRRPNTSFCFLDIRSPGLGDTAMYLCATSRDVRLAGVWEQFFGPGTRLTVL.